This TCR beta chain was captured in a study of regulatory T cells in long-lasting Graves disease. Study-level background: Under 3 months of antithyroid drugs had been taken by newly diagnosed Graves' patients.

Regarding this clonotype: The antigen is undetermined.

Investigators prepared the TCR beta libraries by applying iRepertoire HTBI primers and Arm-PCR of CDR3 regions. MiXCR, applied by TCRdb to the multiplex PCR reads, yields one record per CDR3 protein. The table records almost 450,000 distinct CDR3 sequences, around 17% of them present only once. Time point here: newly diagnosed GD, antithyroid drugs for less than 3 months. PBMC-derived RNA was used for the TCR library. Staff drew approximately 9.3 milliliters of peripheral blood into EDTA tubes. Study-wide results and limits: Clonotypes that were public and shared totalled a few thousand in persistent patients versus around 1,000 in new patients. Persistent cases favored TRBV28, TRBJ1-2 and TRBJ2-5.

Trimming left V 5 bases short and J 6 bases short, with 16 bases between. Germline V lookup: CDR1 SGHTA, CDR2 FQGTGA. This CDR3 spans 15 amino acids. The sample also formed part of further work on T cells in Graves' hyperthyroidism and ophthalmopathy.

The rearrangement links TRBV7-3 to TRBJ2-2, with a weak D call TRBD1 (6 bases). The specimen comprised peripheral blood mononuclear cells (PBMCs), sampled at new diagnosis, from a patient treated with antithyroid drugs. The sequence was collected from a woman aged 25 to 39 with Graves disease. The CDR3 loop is CASSDGGARAGELFF. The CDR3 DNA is TGTGCCAGCAGCGATGGGGGCGCTCGGGCCGGGGAGCTGTTTTTT.